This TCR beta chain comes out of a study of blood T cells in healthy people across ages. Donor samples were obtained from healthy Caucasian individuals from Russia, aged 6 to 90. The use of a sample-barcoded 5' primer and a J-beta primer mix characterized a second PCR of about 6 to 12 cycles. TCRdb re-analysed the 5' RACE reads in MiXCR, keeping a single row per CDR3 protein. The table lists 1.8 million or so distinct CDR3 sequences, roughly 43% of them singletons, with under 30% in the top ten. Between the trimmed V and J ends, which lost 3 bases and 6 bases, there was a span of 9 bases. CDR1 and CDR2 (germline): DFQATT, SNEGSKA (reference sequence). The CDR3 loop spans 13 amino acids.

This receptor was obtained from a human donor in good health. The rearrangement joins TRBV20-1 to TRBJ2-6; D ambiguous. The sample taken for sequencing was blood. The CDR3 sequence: CSASASEANVLTF. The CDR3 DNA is TGCAGTGCTAGCGCCAGTGAGGCCAACGTCCTGACTTTC.